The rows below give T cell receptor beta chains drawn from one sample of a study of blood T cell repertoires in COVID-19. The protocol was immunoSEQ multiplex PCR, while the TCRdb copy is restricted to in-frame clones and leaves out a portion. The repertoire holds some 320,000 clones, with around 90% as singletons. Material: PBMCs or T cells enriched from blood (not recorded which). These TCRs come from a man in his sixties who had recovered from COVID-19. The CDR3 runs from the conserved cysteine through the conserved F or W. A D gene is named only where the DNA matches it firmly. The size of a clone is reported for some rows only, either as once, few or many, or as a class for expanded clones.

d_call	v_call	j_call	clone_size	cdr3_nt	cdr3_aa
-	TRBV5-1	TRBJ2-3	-	TGCGCCAGCAGCTCGACACGCGCAGATACGCAGTATTTT	CASSSTRADTQYF
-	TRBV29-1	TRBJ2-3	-	TGCAGCGTTAATCCCCCCGGCACAGATACGCAGTATTTT	CSVNPPGTDTQYF
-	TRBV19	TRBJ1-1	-	TGTGCCAGTAAGGAAGGGGCAAGGCGGACCCTGGGGAACACTGAAGCTTTCTTT	CASKEGARRTLGNTEAFF
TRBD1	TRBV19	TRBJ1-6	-	TGTGCCAGTAGTATTGGCAAGACAGGGCTTATATCCTATAATTCACCCCTCCACTTT	CASSIGKTGLISYNSPLHF
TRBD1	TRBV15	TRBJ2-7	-	TGTGCCACCAGCACAAAACAGGGGGCCTACGAGCAGTACTTC	CATSTKQGAYEQYF
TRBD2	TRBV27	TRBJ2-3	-	TGTGCCAGCAGTCGACTAGCGGTAGATACGCAGTATTTT	CASSRLAVDTQYF
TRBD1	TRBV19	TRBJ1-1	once	TGTGCCAGTAGATATCTGGGACAGTATGAAGCTTTCTTT	CASRYLGQYEAFF
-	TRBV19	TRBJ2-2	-	TGTGCCAGTAGTACCACGGACATAAACACCGGGGAGCTGTTTTTT	CASSTTDINTGELFF
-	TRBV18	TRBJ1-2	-	TGTGCCAGCTCACCATTTCTAACATCGGGGGTGAGCTCTTCTAACTATGGCTACACCTTC	CASSPFLTSGVSSSNYGYTF
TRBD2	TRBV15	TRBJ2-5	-	TGTGCCACCAGCGGGTCCTGGACTAGCTGGGAGACCCAGTACTTC	CATSGSWTSWETQYF
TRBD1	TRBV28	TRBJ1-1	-	TGTGCCAGCAGTTCGGGACAGGGGAACACTGAAGCTTTCTTT	CASSSGQGNTEAFF
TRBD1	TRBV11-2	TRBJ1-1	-	TGTGCCAGCAGCCGAGGGCTAAACAGGGGATCCGTCACTGAAGCTTTCTTT	CASSRGLNRGSVTEAFF
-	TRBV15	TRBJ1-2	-	TGTGCCACCAGCAGAGACCGGACGGGAGATGGCTACACCTTC	CATSRDRTGDGYTF
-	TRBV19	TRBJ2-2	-	TGTGCCAGTAGTATAGGCCACATTAACACCGGGGAGCTGTTTTTT	CASSIGHINTGELFF
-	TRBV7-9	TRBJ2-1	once	TGTGCCAGCAGCTTAGACAGAAATCACAATGAGCAGTTCTTC	CASSLDRNHNEQFF
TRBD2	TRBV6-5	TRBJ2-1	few	TGTGCCAGCAGTTACGTGGGCGGGAGACCCAATGAGCAGTTCTTC	CASSYVGGRPNEQFF
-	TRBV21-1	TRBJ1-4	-	TGTGCCAGCAGCAAACAAAGGGGTGAAAAACTGTTTTTT	CASSKQRGEKLFF
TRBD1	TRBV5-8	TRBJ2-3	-	TGTGCCAGCAGCTCCTCCGGGACAGGGAGGTGGACAGATACGCAGTATTTT	CASSSSGTGRWTDTQYF
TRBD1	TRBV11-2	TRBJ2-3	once	TGTGCCAGCAGCTCCGGGACAGGGTTGGCAGATACGCAGTATTTT	CASSSGTGLADTQYF
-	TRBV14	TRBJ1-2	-	TGTGCCAGCAGCCAAGTGCGGCAGGGCCTATCTTACCCTGGCTACACCTTC	CASSQVRQGLSYPGYTF
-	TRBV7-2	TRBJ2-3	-	TGTGCCAGCAGCTCCCGGACAGGCGGGATAGTGGGAGATACGCAGTATTTT	CASSSRTGGIVGDTQYF
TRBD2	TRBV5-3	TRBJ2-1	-	TGTGCCAGAAGCAGTGCACGCTTGGCGGGAGATGACTACAATGAGCAGTTCTTC	CARSSARLAGDDYNEQFF
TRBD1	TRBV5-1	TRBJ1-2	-	TGCGCCAGCAGCCTTGGGACAGGGGTGGACTATGGCTACACCTTC	CASSLGTGVDYGYTF
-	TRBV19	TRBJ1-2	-	TGTGCCAGTAGTATAGATCTGGAGGGGCGCCTTGGCTACACCTTC	CASSIDLEGRLGYTF
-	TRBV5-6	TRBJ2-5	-	TGTGCCAGCAGCTATACAGGGTACCAAGAGACCCAGTACTTC	CASSYTGYQETQYF
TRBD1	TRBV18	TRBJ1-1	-	TGTGCCAGCTCACTTCGGACAGGGGAAGCTTTCTTT	CASSLRTGEAFF
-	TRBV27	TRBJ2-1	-	TGTGCCAGCAGTTCCGAGTTCAGGGTTTGGGGCAATGAGCAGTTCTTC	CASSSEFRVWGNEQFF
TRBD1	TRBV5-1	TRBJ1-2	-	TGCGCCAGCAGCGCTAACCGGGACAGCTTCACTAACTATGGCTACACCTTC	CASSANRDSFTNYGYTF
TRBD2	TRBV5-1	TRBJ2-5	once	TGCGCCAGCACGTCAGGACTAGCGGGGCAAGAGACCCAGTACTTC	CASTSGLAGQETQYF
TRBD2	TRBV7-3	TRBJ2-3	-	TGTGCCAGCAGCTTAGTTGCTAGCGGTAGCACAGATACGCAGTATTTT	CASSLVASGSTDTQYF
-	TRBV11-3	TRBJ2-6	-	TGTGCCAGCAGCTTATCGCGAGCTGGGGCCAACGTCCTGACTTTC	CASSLSRAGANVLTF
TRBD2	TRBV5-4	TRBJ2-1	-	TGTGCCAGCAGCTTCTTCCAGCGGGGACGCGATGAGCAGTTCTTC	CASSFFQRGRDEQFF
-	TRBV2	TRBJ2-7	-	TGTGCCAGCAGTGAAACTCACTGGGACAAGAAAAGCTCCTACGAGCAGTACTTC	CASSETHWDKKSSYEQYF
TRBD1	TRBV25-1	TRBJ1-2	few	TGTGCCAGCAGTTACGGGACAGAAAACTATGGCTACACCTTC	CASSYGTENYGYTF
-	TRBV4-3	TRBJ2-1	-	TGCGCCAGCGGTTCCGGGTGGAGGAATGAGCAGTTCTTC	CASGSGWRNEQFF
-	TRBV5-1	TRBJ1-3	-	TGCGCCAGCAGCCCGGCTGGGGGGGTCCTATATTTT	CASSPAGGVLYF
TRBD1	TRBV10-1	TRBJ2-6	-	TGCGCCAGCAGTGAGCCACAAAAACGGGAAGGACAGGGGACCTCAACTGGGGCCAACGTCCTGACTTTC	CASSEPQKREGQGTSTGANVLTF
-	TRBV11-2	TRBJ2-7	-	TGTGCCAGCAGCCCGGGAGCCTACGAGCAGTACTTC	CASSPGAYEQYF
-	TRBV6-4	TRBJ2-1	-	TGTGCCAGCAGCGGCCTTGGAGGGCGGCAGTTCTTC	CASSGLGGRQFF
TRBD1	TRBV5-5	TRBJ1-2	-	TGTGCCAGCGGGGACCGGGACAGCCCTAACTATGGCTACACCTTC	CASGDRDSPNYGYTF
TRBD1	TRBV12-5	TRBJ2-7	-	TGTGCTAGTGCTCTCACGGGACAGGGGCTGGACGAGCAGTACTTC	CASALTGQGLDEQYF
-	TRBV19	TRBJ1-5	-	TGTGCCAGTAGTCATCCGGACAGAGCTAGCAATCAGCCCCAGCATTTT	CASSHPDRASNQPQHF
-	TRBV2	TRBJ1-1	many	TGTGCCAGCAGTGGCGGGGGCCAGAACACTGAAGCTTTCTTT	CASSGGGQNTEAFF
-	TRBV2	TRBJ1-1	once	TGTGCCAGCAGTGACGGGGTTTTGAACACTGAAGCTTTCTTT	CASSDGVLNTEAFF
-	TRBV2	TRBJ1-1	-	TGTGCCAGCAGGGTAGCCTATGAAGCTTTCTTT	CASRVAYEAFF
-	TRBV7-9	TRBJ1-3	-	TGTGCCAGCAGCTTAACGCTGACAGAGCCTGGAAACACCATATATTTT	CASSLTLTEPGNTIYF